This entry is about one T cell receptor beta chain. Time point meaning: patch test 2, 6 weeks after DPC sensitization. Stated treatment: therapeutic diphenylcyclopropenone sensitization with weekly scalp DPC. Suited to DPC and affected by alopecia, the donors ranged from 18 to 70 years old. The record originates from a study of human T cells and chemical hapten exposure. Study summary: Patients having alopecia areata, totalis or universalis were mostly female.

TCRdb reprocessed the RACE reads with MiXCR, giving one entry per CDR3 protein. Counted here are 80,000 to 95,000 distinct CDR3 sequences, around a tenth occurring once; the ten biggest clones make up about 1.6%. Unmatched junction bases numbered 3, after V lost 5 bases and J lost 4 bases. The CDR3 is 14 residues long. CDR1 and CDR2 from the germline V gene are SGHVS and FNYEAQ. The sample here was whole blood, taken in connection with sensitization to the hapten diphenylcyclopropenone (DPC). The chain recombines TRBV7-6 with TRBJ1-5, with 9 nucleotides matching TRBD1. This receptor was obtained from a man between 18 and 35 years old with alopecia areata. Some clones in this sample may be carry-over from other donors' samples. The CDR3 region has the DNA TGTGCCAGCAGCATAGACAGGGGGAATCAGCCCCAGCATTTT. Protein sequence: CASSIDRGNQPQHF.